This record covers a single T cell receptor beta chain. Naive CD8 cells were CD45RO-negative, positively selected for CCR7, excluding terminally differentiated effector memory CD45RA+ cells. The sample originates from a study of shared clonotypes between healthy human individuals. The protocol was immunoSEQ multiplex PCR, while the TCRdb copy is restricted to in-frame clones and leaves out a portion. The table shows under 600,000 clones, with about 98% occurring only once. The sequence was collected from a man in his thirties or forties in good health. The sequencing input was naive CD8+ T cells sorted from blood.

The CDR3 coding sequence is TGTGCCAGCAGCTTATGGAGGGGACCTTACGAGCAGTACTTC. It encodes CASSLWRGPYEQYF. V usage is TRBV7-9 and J usage is TRBJ2-7; D possibly corresponds to TRBD2 (6 bases). This CDR3 has 14 residues. The V end lost 2 bases, the J end lost 4 bases, and 12 bases lay between the germline ends. CDR1 is SEHNR, CDR2 FQNEAQ, per germline (reference sequence).